These T cell receptor beta chains were read from a single sample in a study of Ad26.COV2.S vaccination and SARS-CoV-2 variants. The method was immunoSEQ multiplex PCR; TCRdb's version includes in-frame clones alone and lacks a portion of them. This sample has about 460,000 clones, with 89% found just once. The sequencing used peripheral blood, collected in a trial of Ad26.COV2.S vaccine versus placebo. These receptors were obtained from a person between 18 and 65 years old who received the Ad26.COV2.S COVID-19 vaccine or a placebo. The CDR3 runs from the conserved cysteine through the conserved F or W. Clone size appears in some rows only: once, few, many, or a class for an expanded clone.

v_gene,j_gene,abundance,CDR3aa
TRBV2,TRBJ1-2,NA,CASRREGASGYGYTF
TRBV28,TRBJ1-2,NA,CASQVSGTGGTKGYGYTF
TRBV18,TRBJ1-4,NA,CASSPSAATNEKLFF
TRBV7-3,TRBJ1-2,NA,CASSAQGGYGYTF
TRBV11-2,TRBJ2-7,NA,CASSTLAGSSYEQYF
TRBV7-2,TRBJ1-2,NA,CASSSGQGASYGYTF
TRBV29-1,TRBJ2-7,NA,CSAIRPSGRALEQYF
TRBV28,TRBJ2-7,NA,CASSPPGQGDWYEQYF
TRBV27,TRBJ1-5,NA,CASSLRGSRSRQPQHF
TRBV29-1,TRBJ2-1,NA,CSVEEVVGDEQFF
TRBV27,TRBJ1-4,NA,CASSLGREPTNEKLFF
TRBV18,TRBJ2-1,NA,CASSPAGAYNEQFF
TRBV21-1,TRBJ2-4,NA,CASSRTSGNIAKNIQYF
TRBV4-1,TRBJ1-1,NA,CASSQVWQTQSEAFF
TRBV10-3,TRBJ1-1,NA,CAITKDPRSTEAFF
TRBV15,TRBJ2-1,NA,CATSNTLPGSGRALGHEQFF
TRBV12-3/TRBV12-4,TRBJ1-2,NA,CASGGRGGYTF
TRBV7-6,TRBJ2-7,NA,CASSTGLSYEQYF
TRBV6-5,TRBJ2-7,NA,CASSRTGSSYEQYF
TRBV7-8,TRBJ2-2,once,CASSRPSKQERLAGDPNTGELFF
TRBV9,TRBJ1-4,NA,CASSVRGAAGGEKLFF
TRBV19,TRBJ2-1,NA,CASSTRDRVYNEQFF
TRBV7-3,TRBJ1-6,NA,CASSLTGNGNSPLHF
TRBV28,TRBJ2-5,NA,CASSPAGGRQETQYF
TRBV19,TRBJ2-7,NA,CASSQSSGFSYEQYF
TRBV28,TRBJ2-1,NA,CASRPTSGKQFF
TRBV7-9,TRBJ1-4,NA,CASSLSGGEKLFF
TRBV6-1,TRBJ2-3,NA,CASSDIGTQYF
TRBV29-1,TRBJ2-5,NA,CSAIAGWETQYF
TRBV5-4,TRBJ2-7,NA,CASSPDGGLRYF
TRBV18,TRBJ2-2,NA,CASSPRRQGLTGELFF
TRBV20-1,TRBJ2-5,NA,CSASYRPPRETQYF
TRBV27,TRBJ2-1,few,CASSRAGTSSYNEQFF
TRBV19,TRBJ1-4,NA,CASKTGSAGSYEKLFF
TRBV24-1,TRBJ2-7,once,CATSDLGRYEQYF
TRBV7-9,TRBJ2-1,NA,CASSSPSQDEQFF
TRBV6-5,TRBJ2-5,NA,CASSRDSYGETQYF
TRBV2,TRBJ2-3,NA,CASSVQPADTQYF
TRBV2,TRBJ1-3,few,CASSEAGNTIYF
TRBV30,TRBJ2-1,NA,CAWTTPQGLRYNEQFF
TRBV6-6,TRBJ2-6,NA,CASSQRRRTASGANVLTF
TRBV27,TRBJ2-1,NA,CASSFFTGRTYNEQFF
TRBV9,TRBJ2-7,NA,CASSRGDRVHEQYF
TRBV14,TRBJ2-1,NA,CASSPLEAGGHNEQFF
TRBV7-9,TRBJ1-5,NA,CASSHVSVFGDQPQHF
TRBV28,TRBJ1-6,NA,CASAGGSGNSPLHF
TRBV6-5,TRBJ1-1,NA,CASSYRGTRDTEAFF
TRBV29-1,TRBJ2-1,NA,CSVVYYNEQFF
TRBV5-1,TRBJ1-4,once,CASSASGIGTNEKLFF
TRBV10-2,TRBJ2-1,NA,CASSESDGDNEQFF
TRBV7-3,TRBJ2-1,once,CASSWPGSREQFF
TRBV28,TRBJ1-2,NA,CASSPDRSNYGYTF
TRBV4-1,TRBJ1-5,NA,CASSQWDGNQPQHF
TRBV6-1,TRBJ2-3,NA,CASSEVGGGTDTQYF
TRBV4-1,TRBJ1-2,NA,CASSQPRRGGAYGYTF
TRBV5-6,TRBJ2-1,NA,CASRPKSGTRISYEQFF
TRBV27,TRBJ2-5,NA,CASSLDRGETQYF
TRBV6-5,TRBJ1-5,NA,CASNNGWNQPQHF
TRBV5-1,TRBJ2-5,NA,CASSLPSGGQETQYF
TRBV2,TRBJ1-1,NA,CASRERTEGAGGGTEAFF